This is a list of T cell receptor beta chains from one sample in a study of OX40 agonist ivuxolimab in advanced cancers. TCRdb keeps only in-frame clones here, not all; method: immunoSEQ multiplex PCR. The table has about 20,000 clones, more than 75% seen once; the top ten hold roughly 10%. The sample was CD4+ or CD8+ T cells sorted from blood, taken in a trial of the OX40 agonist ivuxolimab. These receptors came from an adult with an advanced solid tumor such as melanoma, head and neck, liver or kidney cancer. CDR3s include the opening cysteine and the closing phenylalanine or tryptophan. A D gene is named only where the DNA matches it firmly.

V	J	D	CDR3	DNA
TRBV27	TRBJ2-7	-	CASSHTPDAPYEQYF	TGTGCCAGCAGTCACACACCGGACGCGCCCTACGAGCAGTACTTC
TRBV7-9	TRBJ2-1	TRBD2	CASSSPTSGGVREQFF	TGTGCCAGCAGCTCTCCGACTAGCGGAGGCGTGAGGGAGCAGTTCTTC
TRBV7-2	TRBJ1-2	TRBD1	CASSLSGTGTYGYTF	TGTGCCAGCAGCTTATCCGGGACAGGAACCTATGGCTACACCTTC
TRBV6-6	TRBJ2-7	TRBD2	CASSYTGGAYEQYF	TGTGCCAGCAGTTATACGGGAGGAGCCTACGAGCAGTACTTC
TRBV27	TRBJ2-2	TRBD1	CASSLGQGPGELFF	TGTGCCAGCAGTCTAGGACAGGGCCCCGGGGAGCTGTTTTTT
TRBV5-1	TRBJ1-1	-	CASRRDARNTEAFF	TGCGCCAGCCGACGGGACGCTAGGAACACTGAAGCTTTCTTT
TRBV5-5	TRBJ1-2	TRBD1	CASSLNDRDYGYTF	TGTGCCAGCAGCTTAAATGACAGGGACTATGGCTACACCTTC
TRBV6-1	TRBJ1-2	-	CATRHRDKTYGYTF	TGTGCCACCCGCCACCGGGACAAAACCTATGGCTACACCTTC
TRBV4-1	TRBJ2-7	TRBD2	CASSQVAGNYEQYF	TGCGCCAGCAGCCAAGTAGCGGGCAACTACGAGCAGTACTTC
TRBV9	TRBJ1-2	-	CASSVAMGRGPPPTAADYGYTF	TGTGCCAGCAGCGTAGCGATGGGGAGGGGACCCCCACCTACGGCTGCCGACTATGGCTACACCTTC
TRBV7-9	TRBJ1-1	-	CASSFSGGGTEAFF	TGTGCCAGCAGCTTCAGTGGGGGGGGCACTGAAGCTTTCTTT
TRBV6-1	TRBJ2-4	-	CASSELGGLEENIQYF	TGTGCCAGCAGTGAATTGGGGGGGCTAGAAGAAAACATTCAGTACTTC
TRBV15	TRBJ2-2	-	CATSRTENTGELFF	TGTGCCACCAGCAGGACGGAAAACACCGGGGAGCTGTTTTTT
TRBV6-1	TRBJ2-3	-	CASSDQPPPSTDTQYF	TGTGCCAGCAGTGATCAGCCACCGCCTAGCACAGATACGCAGTATTTT
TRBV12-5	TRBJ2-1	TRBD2	CASGFGGVNEQFF	TGTGCTAGTGGTTTTGGGGGGGTCAATGAGCAGTTCTTC
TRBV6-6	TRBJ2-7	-	CASSFALEQYF	TGTGCCAGCAGTTTCGCATTGGAGCAGTACTTC
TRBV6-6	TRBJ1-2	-	CASSQSPNYGYTF	TGTGCCAGCAGTCAGTCCCCAAACTATGGCTACACCTTC